Following are 25 T cell receptor beta chains from one sample sequenced in a study of blood T cell repertoires in COVID-19. TCRdb's copy holds only in-frame clones and misses some; the assay was immunoSEQ multiplex PCR. The sample carries roughly 260,000 clones, approximately 86% recorded once. What was sequenced was peripheral blood. The receptors stem from a man between 40 and 49 years old who had recovered from COVID-19.

In DNA, the CDR3 is TGTGCCAGCAGCCCTCCCACAGGGGTTGGGCCCTACGAGCAGTACTTC. It translates to CASSPPTGVGPYEQYF. This chain uses TRBV7-6 with TRBJ2-7; 7 bases map to TRBD1. This CDR3 is built from 16 residues. The germline CDR1 and CDR2 sequences are SGHVS and FNYEAQ. V gave up 5 bases and J gave up 2 bases; unmatched junction bases: 12. The full variable domain, its missing parts supplied by reference TRBV7-6 and TRBJ2-7, is GAGVSQSPRYKVTKRGQDVALRCDPISGHVSLYWYRQALGQGPEFLTYFNYEAQQDKSGLPNDRFSAERPEGSISTLTIQRTEQRDSAMYRCASSPPTGVGPYEQYFGPGTRLTVT.

The chain couples TRBV6-2 or TRBV6-3 to TRBJ2-7, with TRBD2 matching over 7 bases. J gave up 5 bases and V 0 bases, and 7 bases lay outside the gene matches. Germline CDR1 MNHEY, CDR2 SVGEGT. The CDR3 is made up of 15 amino acids. The chain's CDR3 is CASSYSGLVSDEQYF. The DNA for the CDR3 is TGTGCCAGCAGTTACTCCGGACTAGTATCCGACGAGCAGTACTTC.

V and J are TRBV5-4 and TRBJ2-3, with TRBD2 matching 7 bases. CDR1 and CDR2 from the germline V gene are SGHNT and YYREEE (reference sequence). CDR3 size: 16 residues. Trimming removed 6 bases from V and 0 bases from J; junction bases left unmatched: 10. The CDR3, as DNA: TGTGCCAGCATTCCGGGGGGAACAGCTAGCACAGATACGCAGTATTTT. It yields the protein CASIPGGTASTDTQYF. The variable domain in full, with the rest retrieved from reference TRBV5-4 and TRBJ2-3, is ETGVTQSPTHLIKTRGQQVTLRCSSQSGHNTVSWYQQALGQGPQFIFQYYREEENGRGNFPPRFSGLQFPNYSSELNVNALELDDSALYLCASIPGGTASTDTQYFGPGTRLTVL.

This clone was seen repeatedly, ten times or more. CDR3 residues: CASSDLGQGVTEAFF. The DNA for the CDR3 is TGTGCCAGCAGTGATCTGGGACAGGGCGTCACTGAAGCTTTCTTT. The rearrangement links TRBV6-1 to TRBJ1-1; TRBD1 matches at 9 bases. Germline V gene sequence: CDR1 MNHNS, CDR2 SASEGT. Unmatched junction bases numbered 6, after V lost 3 bases and J lost 4 bases. This CDR3 comprises 15 residues.

The J gene is TRBJ2-1, the V gene TRBV27; no clear D. Germline CDR1 reads MNHEY; CDR2 reads SMNVEV (reference sequence). Trimming pared 6 bases from V and 10 bases from J, leaving 19 bases between. The CDR3 is 14 amino acids. CDR3 in amino acids: CASSTTRRAGEQFF. The CDR3 region has the DNA TGTGCCAGCAGCACAACGAGGCGAGCTGGCGAGCAGTTCTTC.

V gene TRBV2 combines with J gene TRBJ1-5; D gene ambiguous. The V gene lost 3 bases and the J gene lost 0 bases, with 12 bases spanning the gap. This CDR3 has 16 residues. CDR1 is SNHLY and CDR2 is FYNNEI in the germline V gene. CDR3 sequence: CASSDSLEGSNQPQHF. CDR3 sequence (DNA): TGTGCCAGCAGTGATTCGTTGGAGGGTAGCAATCAGCCCCAGCATTTT.

The chain is built from TRBV30 and TRBJ2-1; 9 positions match TRBD2. This CDR3 has 16 amino acids. The V segment lost 0 bases and the J segment 7 bases; nucleotides outside the gene matches: 10. Per the germline V gene, CDR1 is GTSNPN and CDR2 is SVGIG (reference sequence). In nucleotides, the CDR3 is TGTGCCTGGAGTGTAAGGCTAGCGGGACGTCTTAATGAGCAGTTCTTC. It is translated as CAWSVRLAGRLNEQFF.

The DNA for the CDR3 is TGTGCCAGCAGCCGAAACAGGGGAGGGAACACTGAAGCTTTCTTT. It encodes CASSRNRGGNTEAFF. This chain joins TRBV5-4 and TRBJ1-1, with 7 bases lining up with TRBD1. Per the germline V gene, CDR1 is SGHNT and CDR2 is YYREEE (reference sequence). This CDR3 comprises 15 residues. Trimming removed 4 bases from V and 1 base from J; junction bases left unmatched: 7.

Only one count was recorded for this clone. V gene TRBV24-1 combines with J gene TRBJ1-5, with TRBD1 identical over 8 bases. The CDR3 is made up of 16 amino acids. Germline CDR1 is KGHDR and CDR2 is SFDVKD. Trimming cost V 6 bases and J 4 bases; bases outside gene matches: 10. This chain's CDR3 is CATSRQGREGNQPQHF. DNA for the CDR3: TGTGCCACCAGTCGACAGGGGCGGGAGGGGAATCAGCCCCAGCATTTT.

The CDR3 here is CASTATLEDGYTF. CDR3 in DNA: TGTGCCAGCACTGCCACCCTGGAGGATGGCTACACCTTC. The V and J genes are TRBV12-3 or TRBV12-4 and TRBJ1-2, with D unresolved. V dropped 7 bases and J dropped 6 bases, with 15 bases sitting between them. This CDR3 is 13 amino acids long.

In its sample, this clone was seen once. The chain combines TRBV15 with TRBJ2-5; possibly TRBD1 for D (7 bases). From germline, CDR1 is LNHNV and CDR2 YYDKDF (reference sequence). CDR3 length: 15 residues. The V and J ends lost 6 bases and 5 bases respectively, with 19 bases between them. The CDR3 reads CATSSHPQGRETQYF. CDR3 nucleotide sequence: TGTGCCACCAGTTCGCATCCACAGGGGAGGGAGACCCAGTACTTC.

Only a few counts were recorded for this clone. V and J are TRBV19 and TRBJ1-4; 8 bases map to TRBD1. V lost 6 bases and J lost 10; bases outside the gene matches: 4. Per germline, CDR1 LNHDA and CDR2 SQIVND (reference sequence). The CDR3 loop spans 12 amino acids. In DNA, the CDR3 is TGTGCCAGTAGCCAAGACAGGGGAAAACTGTTTTTT. It specifies CASSQDRGKLFF. Full variable domain (rest looked up from reference TRBV19 and TRBJ1-4): DGGITQSPKYLFRKEGQNVTLSCEQNLNHDAMYWYRQDPGQGLRLIYYSQIVNDFQKGDIAEGYSVSREKKESFPLTVTSAQKNPTAFYLCASSQDRGKLFFGSGTQLSVL.

This chain links TRBV29-1 with TRBJ2-7; 12 bases fit TRBD2. V shed 6 bases, J shed 4 bases, and the junction held 10 bases outside the gene matches. CDR1 is SQVTM, CDR2 ANQGSEA, per germline. The length of the CDR3 is 15 residues. CDR3 in amino acids: CSVAQGLAGRYEQYF. In nucleotides, the CDR3 is TGCAGCGTCGCCCAGGGACTAGCGGGCCGATACGAGCAGTACTTC.

The chain joins TRBV7-9 to TRBJ2-1; D might be TRBD2 (6 bases). Trimming pared 6 bases from V and 4 bases from J, leaving 19 bases between. The CDR3 spans 16 residues. Germline values: CDR1 SEHNR, CDR2 FQNEAQ (reference sequence). This CDR3 is CASSPLFGRDYNEQFF. CDR3 DNA: TGTGCCAGCAGTCCTCTTTTCGGGAGAGATTACAATGAGCAGTTCTTC.

CDR3 loop: CASSLTLVSGELFF. In DNA form, the CDR3 reads TGCGCCAGCAGCTTGACACTAGTCTCCGGGGAGCTGTTTTTT. The chain couples TRBV5-1 to TRBJ2-2; weak D call: TRBD2 (5 bases). The germline V and J ends were trimmed by 1 base and 6 bases, with 10 bases remaining between them. This CDR3 is 14 amino acids long. Germline V gene data show CDR1 as SGHRS and CDR2 as YFSETQ.

The chain recombines TRBV13 with TRBJ1-6, with D possibly being TRBD1 (6 bases). Germline CDR1 reads PRHDT; CDR2 reads FYEKMQ (reference sequence). The CDR3 loop spans 14 amino acids. Trimming pared 4 bases from V and 9 bases from J, leaving 13 bases between. DNA for the CDR3: TGTGCCAGCAGCTCCGGGACAAAAAGTTCACCCCTCCACTTT. It encodes CASSSGTKSSPLHF.

The rearrangement uses TRBV7-2 and TRBJ2-7; a weak D match, TRBD2 (5 bases). The CDR3 has 13 residues. Germline CDR1 is SGHTA and CDR2 is FQGNSA. Trimming cost V 5 bases and J 3 bases, with 11 bases left between them. This CDR3 is CASSGRLYYEQYF. CDR3 DNA sequence: TGTGCCAGCAGCGGGAGACTGTACTACGAGCAGTACTTC.

This chain joins TRBV12-3 or TRBV12-4 and TRBJ2-7, with D uncertain. CDR3 length: 13 amino acids. V lost 5 bases and J 4 bases, leaving 12 bases between the germline ends. CDR3 coding DNA: TGTGCCAGCAGTCCGACATCGACGTACGAGCAGTACTTC. Protein sequence: CASSPTSTYEQYF.

V gene TRBV7-9 combines with J gene TRBJ2-7; 7 bases are a match to TRBD1. This CDR3 contains 15 residues. The V gene end was trimmed by 1 base and the J gene end by 0 bases; junction bases not matched to a gene: 3. CDR1 SEHNR and CDR2 FQNEAQ come from the germline V gene (reference sequence). CDR3 amino acids: CASSLDRGASYEQYF. DNA of the CDR3: TGTGCCAGCAGCTTAGACAGGGGAGCCTCCTACGAGCAGTACTTC.

V gene TRBV6-2 or TRBV6-3 combines with J gene TRBJ1-1; D is ambiguous. Germline CDR1 is MNHEY and CDR2 is SVGEGT. The CDR3 is 13 amino acids. V lost 2 bases, J lost 2 bases, and 6 bases lay in between. CDR3 DNA: TGTGCCAGCAGTTACGCAGATAACACTGAAGCTTTCTTT. It translates to CASSYADNTEAFF.

This sequence joins TRBV28 and TRBJ1-1; possible D gene TRBD1, 6 bases. The CDR3 consists of 16 residues. Looked up from germline, CDR1 is MDHEN and CDR2 is SYDVKM. The V and J ends lost 8 bases and 1 base respectively, with 20 bases between them. The CDR3: CASVKGHLGGNTEAFF. The CDR3, as DNA: TGTGCCAGCGTTAAGGGACATCTTGGCGGGAACACTGAAGCTTTCTTT. The variable domain in full, completed from reference TRBV28 and TRBJ1-1, reads DVKVTQSSRYLVKRTGEKVFLECVQDMDHENMFWYRQDPGLGLRLIYFSYDVKMKEKGDIPEGYSVSREKKERFSLILESASTNQTSMYLCASVKGHLGGNTEAFFGQGTRLTVV.

This clone was found a few times. The J gene is TRBJ1-2, the V gene TRBV5-5, with D possibly TRBD1 on 5 matching bases. CDR1 and CDR2 from the germline V gene are SGHKS and YYEKEE (reference sequence). V was trimmed by 4 bases and J by 4 bases, leaving 23 bases between them. The CDR3 is 17 residues long. The CDR3 reads CASSPGVLRGVTYGYTF. CDR3 bases: TGTGCCAGCAGCCCTGGAGTTCTTAGGGGCGTTACCTATGGCTACACCTTC.

The rearrangement joins TRBV9 to TRBJ1-6, with D unresolved. Trimming stripped 4 bases from V and 8 bases from J, with 7 bases between. This CDR3 has 12 amino acids. The germline V gene encodes CDR1 SGDLS and CDR2 YYNGEE. The CDR3, as DNA: TGTGCCAGCAGCACCGCAGATTCACCCCTCCACTTT. The encoded protein is CASSTADSPLHF. Based on the CDR3 plus reference TRBV9 and TRBJ1-6, the full variable domain is DSGVTQTPKHLITATGQRVTLRCSPRSGDLSVYWYQQSLDQGLQFLIQYYNGEERAKGNILERFSAQQFPDLHSELNLSSLELGDSALYFCASSTADSPLHFGNGTRLTVT.

This chain uses TRBV18 with TRBJ2-5, with D tentatively TRBD2 (5 bases). V lost 3 bases and J lost 7, with 15 bases in between. Germline CDR1 is KGHSH and CDR2 is LQKENI. This CDR3 comprises 14 residues. CDR3 coding DNA: TGTGCCAGCTCACCCGGTCCAGCGCGGGTGACCCAGTACTTC. Translated, it gives CASSPGPARVTQYF.

A few counts support this clone. The genes are TRBV4-3 and TRBJ2-5, with 11 bases matching TRBD2. V was clipped by 4 bases and J by 5 bases; unmatched bases: 9. Germline V lookup: CDR1 LGHNA, CDR2 YSLEER. This CDR3 comprises 16 residues. CDR3 nucleotide sequence: TGCGCCAGCAGCCTTACTAGCGGGGGACATTCGGAGACCCAGTACTTC. This gives the protein CASSLTSGGHSETQYF.